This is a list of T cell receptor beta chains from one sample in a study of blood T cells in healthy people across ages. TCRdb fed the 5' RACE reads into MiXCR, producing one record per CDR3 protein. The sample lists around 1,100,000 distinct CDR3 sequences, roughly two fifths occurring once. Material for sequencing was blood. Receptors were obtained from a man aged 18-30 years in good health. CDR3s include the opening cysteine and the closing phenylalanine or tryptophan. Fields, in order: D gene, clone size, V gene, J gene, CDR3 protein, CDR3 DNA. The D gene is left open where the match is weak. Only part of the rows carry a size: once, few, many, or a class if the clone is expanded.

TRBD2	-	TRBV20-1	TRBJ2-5	CSASSGGTGETQYF	TGCAGTGCTTCCAGCGGGGGGACCGGAGAGACCCAGTACTTC
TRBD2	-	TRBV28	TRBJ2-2	CASRPGLAGETGELFF	TGTGCCAGCAGGCCGGGACTAGCGGGGGAAACCGGGGAGCTGTTTTTT
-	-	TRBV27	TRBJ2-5	CASSFRGPETQYF	TGTGCCAGCAGTTTCCGGGGTCCGGAGACCCAGTACTTC
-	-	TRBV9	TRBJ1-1	CASSVDGRGNTEAFF	TGTGCCAGCAGCGTAGACGGCAGGGGTAACACTGAAGCTTTCTTT
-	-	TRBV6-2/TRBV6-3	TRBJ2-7	CASSDAGTVYEQYF	TGTGCCAGCAGCGACGCCGGGACTGTATACGAGCAGTACTTC
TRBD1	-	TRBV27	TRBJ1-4	CASSSTGGLGEKLFF	TGTGCCAGCAGTTCCACAGGGGGATTGGGTGAAAAACTGTTTTTT
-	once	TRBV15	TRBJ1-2	CATSRDRETGYGYTF	TGTGCCACCAGCAGAGATAGGGAAACAGGGTATGGCTACACCTTC
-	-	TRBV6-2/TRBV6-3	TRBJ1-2	CASSYSGPAGYGYTF	TGTGCCAGCAGTTACTCCGGACCCGCCGGCTATGGCTACACCTTC
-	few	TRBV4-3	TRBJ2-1	CASSQDPGAYNEQFF	TGCGCCAGCAGCCAAGATCCAGGGGCCTACAATGAGCAGTTCTTC
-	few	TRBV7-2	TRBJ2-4	CASSLIRGSGNIQYF	TGTGCCAGCAGCTTAATCAGGGGCTCAGGAAACATTCAGTACTTC
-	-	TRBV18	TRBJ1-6	CASSPPGLNSPLHF	TGTGCCAGCTCACCACCCGGTTTGAATTCACCCCTCCACTTT
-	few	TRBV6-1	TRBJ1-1	CASSPDTEFGNTEAFF	TGTGCCAGCAGCCCGGACACGGAATTTGGGAACACTGAAGCTTTCTTT